The 21 T cell receptor beta chains listed next were all sequenced from one sample in a study of Graves' ophthalmopathy and Graves' hyperthyroidism. As the template, RNA transcripts were used to amplify TCR beta CDR3 regions. First-round RT-PCR employed HTBI primers, with a second-round multiplex PCR after it. TCRdb re-called the multiplex PCR reads through MiXCR, storing one row per CDR3 protein. The profile shows 650,000 to 900,000 distinct CDR3 sequences, around 40% of them singletons. The sample taken for sequencing was peripheral blood. Source of these receptors: an adult man with Graves' ophthalmopathy.

The V and J genes are TRBV2 and TRBJ1-5, with a possible D match to TRBD1 (6 bases). CDR3 length: 15 residues. Deletions cut 6 bases from V and 3 bases from J, with 15 bases between. Germline-derived CDR1 and CDR2 are SNHLY and FYNNEI. The CDR3 nucleotides read TGTGCCAGCAGCCGATCTACAGGGTTCAATCAGCCCCAGCATTTT. Amino acid sequence: CASSRSTGFNQPQHF.

The chain couples TRBV11-1 to TRBJ2-7; D is possibly TRBD1 or TRBD2 (5 bases each). The V gene lost 4 bases and the J gene lost 4 bases, with 17 bases spanning the gap. The V gene's germline CDR1 is SGHAT and CDR2 FQDESV (reference sequence). The CDR3 contains 15 residues. In nucleotides, the CDR3 is TGTGCCAGCAGCTCGACGGACACCGGGGATTACGAGCAGTACTTC. Amino acids: CASSSTDTGDYEQYF.

V gene TRBV7-9 combines with J gene TRBJ2-2, with D perhaps being TRBD1 or TRBD2 (7 bases each). The CDR3 is 16 residues long. Germline V gene sequence: CDR1 SEHNR, CDR2 FQNEAQ (reference sequence). V was pared by 4 bases and J by 4 bases, with 16 bases between. The CDR3 here is CASSSGGAISTGELFF. The CDR3 region has the DNA TGTGCCAGCAGCTCAGGGGGGGCTATTAGCACCGGGGAGCTGTTTTTT.

Details on this clonotype: A junction end diverges from the germline sequence, so it may reflect a read error. The chain is built from TRBV9 and TRBJ2-5, with D possibly called TRBD1 or TRBD2 (5 bases each). Germline V gene data show CDR1 as SGDLS and CDR2 as YYNGEE. There are 15 residues in the CDR3. Written as DNA, the CDR3 is TGTGCCAACAGCGTAAATGAGGGGTACCAAGAGACCCAGTACTTC. It specifies CANSVNEGYQETQYF. The full variable domain, with the rest looked up from reference TRBV9 and TRBJ2-5, is DSGVTQTPKHLITATGQRVTLRCSPRSGDLSVYWYQQSLDQGLQFLIQYYNGEERAKGNILERFSAQQFPDLHSELNLSSLELGDSALYFCANSVNEGYQETQYFGPGTRLLVL.

This clonotype was seen ten or more times. The J gene is TRBJ1-2, the V gene TRBV20-1; D gene uncertain. The length of the CDR3 is 9 residues. The ends were cut back, 3 bases at V and 8 bases at J, with 4 bases in the middle. Germline V gene lookup returns CDR1 DFQATT and CDR2 SNEGSKA (reference sequence). Here the CDR3 reads CSASGGYTF. For the CDR3, the DNA is TGCAGTGCTAGTGGGGGCTACACCTTC.

This clonotype was observed at least ten times. The CDR3 DNA follows: TGTGCCATCAGTGAACGGGAGGATCAGCCCCAGCATTTT. Its protein product is CAISEREDQPQHF. The V and J genes are TRBV10-3 and TRBJ1-5; the D is unclear. Germline V gene data show CDR1 as ENHRY and CDR2 as SYGVKD. The CDR3 length is 13 residues. The ends were cut back, 3 bases at V and 5 bases at J, with 8 bases in the middle.

This clonotype was counted only a few times. This rearrangement joins TRBV4-3 to TRBJ1-2; unclear D gene. The CDR3 is 12 residues long. The germline V gene has CDR1 LGHNA and CDR2 YSLEER. Trimming cost V 1 base and J 6 bases, with 6 bases left between them. CDR3 amino acids: CASSQGVDGYTF. The CDR3 DNA sequence: TGCGCCAGCAGCCAAGGGGTCGATGGCTACACCTTC.

This clonotype was picked up a small number of times. The chain couples TRBV19 to TRBJ2-2, with D perhaps assigned TRBD1 or TRBD2 (5 bases each). The CDR3 loop spans 14 amino acids. From germline, CDR1 is LNHDA and CDR2 SQIVND (reference sequence). V was cut by 7 bases and J by 3 bases, with 12 bases left in between. The CDR3 DNA reads as TGTGCCAGTAAGGGGTGGGACGACACCGGGGAGCTGTTTTTT. It specifies CASKGWDDTGELFF.

The chain recombines TRBV19 with TRBJ1-5; D is ambiguous. With 7 bases removed from V and 0 bases from J, the gap between germline ends came to 13 bases. In germline, CDR1 is LNHDA, CDR2 SQIVND (reference sequence). This CDR3 has 15 residues. The chain's CDR3 is CASKEQTNSNQPQHF. For the CDR3, the DNA is TGTGCCAGTAAGGAACAGACCAATAGCAATCAGCCCCAGCATTTT.

This clonotype was detected many times. J is TRBJ1-6 and V is TRBV19; no definite D call. The CDR3 is made up of 14 amino acids. CDR1 LNHDA and CDR2 SQIVND come from the germline V gene (reference sequence). V dropped 5 bases and J dropped 7 bases, with 12 bases sitting between them. CDR3 DNA: TGTGCCAGTAGTGGTGTATCCGAAAATTCACCCCTCCACTTT. This codes for CASSGVSENSPLHF.

V usage is TRBV25-1 and J usage is TRBJ1-1; no definite D call. The V end lost 5 bases, the J end lost 2 bases, and 15 bases lay between the germline ends. Germline CDR1 is MGHDK and CDR2 is SYGVNS. The CDR3 length is 15 residues. The CDR3 DNA reads as TGTGCCAGCAGTTACTATGGCAGCCAAAACACTGAAGCTTTCTTT. Its translation: CASSYYGSQNTEAFF. The whole variable domain, remainder taken from reference TRBV25-1 and TRBJ1-1, is EADIYQTPRYLVIGTGKKITLECSQTMGHDKMYWYQQDPGMELHLIHYSYGVNSTEKGDLSSESTVSRIRTEHFPLTLESARPSHTSQYLCASSYYGSQNTEAFFGQGTRLTVV.

The chain combines TRBV2 with TRBJ1-1; D remains ambiguous. The CDR3 totals 13 residues. The germline CDR1 and CDR2 sequences are SNHLY and FYNNEI. V lost 6 bases and J 9 bases, leaving 17 bases between the germline ends. CDR3 loop: CASSARAVRKAFF. As DNA, the CDR3 is TGTGCCAGCAGCGCGCGGGCGGTAAGGAAAGCTTTCTTT.

This clonotype was counted many times. The chain recombines TRBV29-1 with TRBJ2-2; 8 nucleotides line up with TRBD1. This CDR3 is 14 amino acids long. V lost 3 bases and J lost 4; bases outside the gene matches: 4. Germline V lookup: CDR1 SQVTM, CDR2 ANQGSEA. CDR3 sequence reads: CSVERTGLTGELFF. The CDR3 region has the DNA TGCAGCGTTGAGAGGACAGGGCTCACCGGGGAGCTGTTTTTT.

The CDR3 nucleotides read TGTGCCTGCACCCAAAGGGGGCTGGCAGATACGCAGTATTTT. Its protein is CACTQRGLADTQYF. The J gene is TRBJ2-3, the V gene TRBV25-1; TRBD1 matches at 7 bases. The ends lost 11 bases at V and 4 bases at J; junction bases unmatched: 12. Germline CDR1 and CDR2: MGHDK and SYGVNS. The CDR3 spans 14 residues.

This clonotype was observed a handful of times. The V call is TRBV7-2, the J call TRBJ1-3; a possible D gene is TRBD1 (5 bases). The CDR3 contains 13 residues. The germline V gene encodes CDR1 SGHTA and CDR2 FQGNSA. V dropped 5 bases and J dropped 8 bases, with 13 bases sitting between them. The CDR3 is CASSKKGSDTIYF. The CDR3 nucleotides read TGTGCCAGCAGCAAAAAGGGGTCGGACACCATATATTTT.

The genes are TRBV24-1 and TRBJ1-5; a possible D gene is TRBD1 (5 bases). Trimming stripped 4 bases from V and 5 bases from J, with 11 bases between. Per germline, CDR1 KGHDR and CDR2 SFDVKD. This CDR3 has 14 residues. CDR3 region: CATSDPLTDQPQHF. Here the CDR3 DNA reads TGTGCCACCAGTGACCCATTGACAGATCAGCCCCAGCATTTT.

The rearrangement uses TRBV2 and TRBJ2-7; perhaps TRBD1 as D (6 bases). CDR3 length equals 15 residues. Trimming left V 5 bases short and J 5 bases short, with 19 bases between. CDR1 and CDR2 from the germline V gene are SNHLY and FYNNEI. The CDR3 sequence: CASSYSTGAGDEQYF. The CDR3 DNA reads as TGTGCCAGCAGTTACTCGACCGGGGCAGGGGACGAGCAGTACTTC.

A word on this clonotype: Compared with germline, one end of the junction differs, possibly owing to a read error. V gene TRBV7-2 combines with J gene TRBJ2-7; D uncertain. Germline V CDR1 and CDR2: SGHTA, FQGNSA. CDR3 size: 12 residues. For the CDR3, the DNA is TGTGCCGGCAGCTTAGACCTCGGCGAGCAGTACTTC. Encoded protein: CAGSLDLGEQYF.

A word on this clonotype: One junction end does not reproduce the germline sequence, and a read error may be involved. In DNA, the CDR3 is TGTGCCAGCAGTTGCAGGGAGAATTCACCCCCCCACTTT. The encoded protein is CASSCRENSPPHF. This chain connects TRBV12-3 or TRBV12-4 to TRBJ1-6; maybe TRBD1 (5 bases). The CDR3 runs to 13 residues.

This chain connects TRBV29-1 to TRBJ2-7; D possibly corresponds to TRBD1 (7 bases). The germline gives CDR1 SQVTM, CDR2 ANQGSEA. The CDR3 length is 15 residues. Trimming shortened V by 5 bases and J by 1 base, and 18 bases separated the two germline ends. The CDR3 is CSVYPGGTESYEQYF. The CDR3 DNA sequence: TGCAGCGTTTATCCAGGAGGGACAGAGTCCTACGAGCAGTACTTC.

A remark on this clonotype: The likely explanation is a read error, given a far larger clone one base away. This chain uses TRBV2 with TRBJ2-2, with D perhaps assigned TRBD1 or TRBD2 (5 bases each). The germline CDR1 and CDR2 sequences are SNHLY and FYNNEI. This CDR3 has 12 residues. CDR3 bases: TGTGCCAGCAGTGAAGATGACGGGGCGCTGTTTTTT. Its translation: CASSEDDGALFF.